This T cell receptor (beta chain) was obtained from a study of neurological immune-mediated disorders. The CDR3 is 15 residues long. The germline gives CDR1 SGHVS, CDR2 FQNEAQ. Trimming removed 6 bases from V and 4 bases from J; junction bases left unmatched: 9. TCRdb passed the 5' RACE reads through MiXCR, listing each CDR3 protein once. The table lists more than 45,000 distinct CDR3 sequences, around 2.3% of them singletons. This chain links TRBV7-8 with TRBJ1-5, with 7 bases lining up with TRBD1. The source material was PBMCs. The receptor comes from a man between 50 and 59 years old with multiple sclerosis. The CDR3 nucleotides read TGTGCCAGCAGGGTAGGGACAGTAGAAAATCAGCCCCAGCATTTT. Encoded protein: CASRVGTVENQPQHF.